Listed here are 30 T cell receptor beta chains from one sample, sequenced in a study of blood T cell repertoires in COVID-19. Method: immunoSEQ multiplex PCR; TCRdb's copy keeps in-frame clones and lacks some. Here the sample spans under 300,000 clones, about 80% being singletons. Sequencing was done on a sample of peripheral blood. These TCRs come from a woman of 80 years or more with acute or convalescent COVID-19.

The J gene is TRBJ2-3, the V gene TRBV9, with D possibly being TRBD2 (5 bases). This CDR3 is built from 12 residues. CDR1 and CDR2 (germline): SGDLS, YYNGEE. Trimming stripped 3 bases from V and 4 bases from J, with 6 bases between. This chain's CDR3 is CASSEDSDTQYF. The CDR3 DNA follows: TGTGCCAGCAGCGAGGACTCAGATACGCAGTATTTT.

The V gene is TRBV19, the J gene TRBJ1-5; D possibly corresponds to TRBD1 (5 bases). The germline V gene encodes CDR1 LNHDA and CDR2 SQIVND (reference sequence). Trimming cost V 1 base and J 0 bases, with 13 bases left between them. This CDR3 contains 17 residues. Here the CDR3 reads CASSIGRAGNSNQPQHF. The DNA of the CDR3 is TGTGCCAGTAGTATAGGAAGGGCAGGGAATAGCAATCAGCCCCAGCATTTT.

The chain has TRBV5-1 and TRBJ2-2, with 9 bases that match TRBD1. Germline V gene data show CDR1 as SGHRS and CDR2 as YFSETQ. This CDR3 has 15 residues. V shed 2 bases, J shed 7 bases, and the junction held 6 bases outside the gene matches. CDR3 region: CASSFLDRGDGELFF. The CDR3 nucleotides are TGCGCCAGCAGCTTCCTGGACAGGGGTGACGGGGAGCTGTTTTTT.

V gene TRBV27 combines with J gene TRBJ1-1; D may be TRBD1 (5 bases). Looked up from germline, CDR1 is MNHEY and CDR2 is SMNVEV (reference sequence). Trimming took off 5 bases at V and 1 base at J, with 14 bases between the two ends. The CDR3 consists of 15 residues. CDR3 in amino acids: CASSTGDSWNTEAFF. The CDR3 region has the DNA TGTGCCAGCAGTACCGGGGACTCCTGGAACACTGAAGCTTTCTTT.

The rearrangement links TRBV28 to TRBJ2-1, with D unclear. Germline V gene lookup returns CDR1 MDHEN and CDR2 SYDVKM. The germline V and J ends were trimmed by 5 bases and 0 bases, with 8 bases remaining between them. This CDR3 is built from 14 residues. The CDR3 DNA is TGTGCCAGCAGTGAGGCAGCCTCCTACAATGAGCAGTTCTTC. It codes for CASSEAASYNEQFF.

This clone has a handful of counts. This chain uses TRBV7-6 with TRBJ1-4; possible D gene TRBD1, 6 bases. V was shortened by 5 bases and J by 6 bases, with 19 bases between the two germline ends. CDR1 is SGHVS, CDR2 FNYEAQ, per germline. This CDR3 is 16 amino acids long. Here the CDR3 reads CASSPQGGVADEKLFF. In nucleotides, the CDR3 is TGTGCCAGCAGCCCCCAAGGGGGGGTAGCGGATGAAAAACTGTTTTTT.

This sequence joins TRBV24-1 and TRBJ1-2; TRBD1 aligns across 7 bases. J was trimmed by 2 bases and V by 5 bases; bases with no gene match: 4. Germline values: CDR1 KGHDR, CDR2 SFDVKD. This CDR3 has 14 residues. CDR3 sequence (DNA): TGTGCCACCAGTGTTGGAGGGGGCAACTATGGCTACACCTTC. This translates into CATSVGGGNYGYTF.

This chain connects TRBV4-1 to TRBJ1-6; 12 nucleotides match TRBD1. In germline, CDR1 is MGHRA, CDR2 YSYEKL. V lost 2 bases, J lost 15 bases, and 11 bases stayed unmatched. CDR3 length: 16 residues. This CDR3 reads CASSQKQGQGAQDLHF. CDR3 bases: TGCGCCAGCAGCCAAAAACAGGGACAGGGGGCCCAAGACCTCCACTTT.

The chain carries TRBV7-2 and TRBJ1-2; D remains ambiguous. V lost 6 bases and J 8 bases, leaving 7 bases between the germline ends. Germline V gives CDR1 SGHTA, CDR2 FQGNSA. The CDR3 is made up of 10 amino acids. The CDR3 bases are TGTGCCAGCAGGCCGGGGGGCTACACCTTC. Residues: CASRPGGYTF.

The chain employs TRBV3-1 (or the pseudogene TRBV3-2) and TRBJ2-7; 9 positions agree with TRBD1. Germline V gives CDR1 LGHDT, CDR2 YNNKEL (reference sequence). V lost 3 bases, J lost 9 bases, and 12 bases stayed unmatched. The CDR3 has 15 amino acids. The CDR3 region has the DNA TGTGCCAGCAGCCAGGACCTTACAGGGGGCTGGTGGCAGTACTTC. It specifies CASSQDLTGGWWQYF.

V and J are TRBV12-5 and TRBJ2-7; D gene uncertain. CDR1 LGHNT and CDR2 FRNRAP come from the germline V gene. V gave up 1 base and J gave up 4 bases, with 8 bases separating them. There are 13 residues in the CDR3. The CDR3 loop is CASGLALLYEQYF. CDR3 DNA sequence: TGTGCTAGTGGTTTGGCCCTCCTTTACGAGCAGTACTTC.

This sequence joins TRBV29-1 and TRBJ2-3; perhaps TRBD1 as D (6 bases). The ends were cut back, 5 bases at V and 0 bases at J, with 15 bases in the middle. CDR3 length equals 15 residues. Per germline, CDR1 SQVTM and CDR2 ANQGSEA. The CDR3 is CSVSRTAASTDTQYF. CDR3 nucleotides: TGCAGCGTTTCCCGGACAGCCGCTAGCACAGATACGCAGTATTTT.

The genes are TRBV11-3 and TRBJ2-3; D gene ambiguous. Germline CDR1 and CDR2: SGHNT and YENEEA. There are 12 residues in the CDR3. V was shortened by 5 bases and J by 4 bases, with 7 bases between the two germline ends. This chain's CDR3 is CASSQSADTQYF. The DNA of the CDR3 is TGTGCCAGCAGCCAATCAGCAGATACGCAGTATTTT.

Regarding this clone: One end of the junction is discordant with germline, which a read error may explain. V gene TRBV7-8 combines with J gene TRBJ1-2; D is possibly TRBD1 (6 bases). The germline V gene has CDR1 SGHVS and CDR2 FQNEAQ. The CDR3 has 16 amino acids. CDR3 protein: CASSLGVGGHLYGYTF. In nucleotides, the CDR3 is TGTGCCAGCAGTTTAGGTGTTGGGGGACACCTCTATGGCTACACCTTC. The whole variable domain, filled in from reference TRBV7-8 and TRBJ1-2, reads GAGVSQSPRYKVAKRGQDVALRCDPISGHVSLFWYQQALGQGPEFLTYFQNEAQLDKSGLPSDRFFAERPEGSVSTLKIQRTQQEDSAVYLCASSLGVGGHLYGYTFGSGTRLTVV.

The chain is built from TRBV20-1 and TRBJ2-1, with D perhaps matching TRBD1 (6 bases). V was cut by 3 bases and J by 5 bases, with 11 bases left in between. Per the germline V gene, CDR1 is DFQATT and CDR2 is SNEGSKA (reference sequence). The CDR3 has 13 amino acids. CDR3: CSASDRIHNEQFF. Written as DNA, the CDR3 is TGCAGTGCTAGTGACAGGATCCACAATGAGCAGTTCTTC.

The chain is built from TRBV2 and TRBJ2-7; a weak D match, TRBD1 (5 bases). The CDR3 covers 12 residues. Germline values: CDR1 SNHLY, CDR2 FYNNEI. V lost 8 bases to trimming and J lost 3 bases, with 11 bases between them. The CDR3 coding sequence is TGTGCCAGCCGGACGGACATCTACGAGCAGTACTTC. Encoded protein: CASRTDIYEQYF.

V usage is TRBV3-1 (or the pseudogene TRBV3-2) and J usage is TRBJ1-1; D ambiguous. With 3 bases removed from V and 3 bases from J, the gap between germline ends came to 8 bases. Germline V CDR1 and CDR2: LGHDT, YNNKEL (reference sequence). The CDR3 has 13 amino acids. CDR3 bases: TGTGCCAGCAGCCAGAATAGAGACACTGAAGCTTTCTTT. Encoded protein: CASSQNRDTEAFF.

In DNA form, the CDR3 reads TGCGCCAGCACCCAACGCGGGGGTCCGGAAGAGACCCAGTACTTC. It specifies CASTQRGGPEETQYF. The gene calls are TRBV5-1 and TRBJ2-5, with 7 positions matching TRBD2. The CDR3 totals 15 residues. The germline CDR1 and CDR2 sequences are SGHRS and YFSETQ. After removal of 6 bases from V and 3 bases from J, the junction contained 11 bases not matched to a gene.

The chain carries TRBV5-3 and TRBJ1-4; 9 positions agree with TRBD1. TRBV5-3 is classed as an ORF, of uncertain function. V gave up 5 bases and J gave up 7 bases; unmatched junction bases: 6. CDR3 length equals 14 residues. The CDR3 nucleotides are TGTGCCAGAAGGCCCGGGACAGGGTCTGAAAAACTGTTTTTT. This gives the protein CARRPGTGSEKLFF.

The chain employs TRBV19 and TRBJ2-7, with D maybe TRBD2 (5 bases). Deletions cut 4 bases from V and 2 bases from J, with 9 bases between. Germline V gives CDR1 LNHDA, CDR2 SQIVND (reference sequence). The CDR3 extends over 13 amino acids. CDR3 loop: CASSTRGTYEQYF. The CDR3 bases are TGTGCCAGTAGTACTCGGGGAACCTACGAGCAGTACTTC. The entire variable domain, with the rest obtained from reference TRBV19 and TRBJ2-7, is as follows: DGGITQSPKYLFRKEGQNVTLSCEQNLNHDAMYWYRQDPGQGLRLIYYSQIVNDFQKGDIAEGYSVSREKKESFPLTVTSAQKNPTAFYLCASSTRGTYEQYFGPGTRLTVT.

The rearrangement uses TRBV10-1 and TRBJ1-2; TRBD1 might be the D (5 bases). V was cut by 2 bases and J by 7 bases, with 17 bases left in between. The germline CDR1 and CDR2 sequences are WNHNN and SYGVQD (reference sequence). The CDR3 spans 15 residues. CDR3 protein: CASSETQVSAPGYTF. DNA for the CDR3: TGCGCCAGCAGTGAGACACAGGTCTCTGCCCCTGGCTACACCTTC.

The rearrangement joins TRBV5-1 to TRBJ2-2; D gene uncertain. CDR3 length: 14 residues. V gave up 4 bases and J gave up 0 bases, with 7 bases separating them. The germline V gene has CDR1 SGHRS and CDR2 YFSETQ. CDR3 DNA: TGCGCCAGCAGCACCGGTTCGAACACCGGGGAGCTGTTTTTT. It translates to CASSTGSNTGELFF.

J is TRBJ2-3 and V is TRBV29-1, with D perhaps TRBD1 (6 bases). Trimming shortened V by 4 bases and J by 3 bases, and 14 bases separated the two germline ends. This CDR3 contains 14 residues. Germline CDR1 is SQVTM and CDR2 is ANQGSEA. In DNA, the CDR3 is TGCAGCGTTGGTGGGGGCCGGGGAACAGATACGCAGTATTTT. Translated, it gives CSVGGGRGTDTQYF.

The DNA of the CDR3 is TGCGCCAGCAGAGGAAGCGGGGGGAGCTCCTACAATGAGCAGTTCTTC. Encoded protein: CASRGSGGSSYNEQFF. The chain recombines TRBV5-1 with TRBJ2-1, with 9 positions matching TRBD2. The CDR3 is 16 residues long. The V segment lost 5 bases and the J segment 0 bases; nucleotides outside the gene matches: 6. Looked up from germline, CDR1 is SGHRS and CDR2 is YFSETQ.

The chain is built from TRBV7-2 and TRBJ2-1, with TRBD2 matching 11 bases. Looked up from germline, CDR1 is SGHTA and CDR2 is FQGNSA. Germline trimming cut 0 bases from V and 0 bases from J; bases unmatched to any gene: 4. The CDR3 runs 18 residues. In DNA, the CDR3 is TGTGCCAGCAGCTTAGCAGGGACTAGCGGCAGCTCCTACAATGAGCAGTTCTTC. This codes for CASSLAGTSGSSYNEQFF.

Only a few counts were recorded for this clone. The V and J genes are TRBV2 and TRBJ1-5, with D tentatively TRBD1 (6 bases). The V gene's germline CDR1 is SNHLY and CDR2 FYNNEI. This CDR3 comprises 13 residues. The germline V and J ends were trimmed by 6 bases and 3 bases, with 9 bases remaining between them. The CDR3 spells CASSDRSNQPQHF. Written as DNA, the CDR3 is TGTGCCAGCAGCGACAGGTCCAATCAGCCCCAGCATTTT.

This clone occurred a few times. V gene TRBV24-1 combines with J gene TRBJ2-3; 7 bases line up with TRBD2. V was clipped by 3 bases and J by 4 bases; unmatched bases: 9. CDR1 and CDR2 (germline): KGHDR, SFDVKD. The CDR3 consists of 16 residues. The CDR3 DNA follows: TGTGCCACCAGTGATCCGCGGGGAGGGGCAGCAGATACGCAGTATTTT. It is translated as CATSDPRGGAADTQYF.

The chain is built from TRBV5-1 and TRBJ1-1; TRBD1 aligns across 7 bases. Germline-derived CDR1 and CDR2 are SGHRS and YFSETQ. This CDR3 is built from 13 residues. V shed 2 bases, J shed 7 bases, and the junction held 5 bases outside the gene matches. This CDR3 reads CASSLQGSHEAFF. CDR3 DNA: TGCGCCAGCAGCTTACAGGGGAGTCATGAAGCTTTCTTT.

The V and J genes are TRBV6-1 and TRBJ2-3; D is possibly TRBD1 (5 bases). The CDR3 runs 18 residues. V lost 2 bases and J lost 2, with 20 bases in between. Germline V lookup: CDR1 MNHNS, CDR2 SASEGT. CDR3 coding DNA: TGTGCCAGCAGTGAACAGGGAATACAGAAGACTTACACAGATACGCAGTATTTT. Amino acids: CASSEQGIQKTYTDTQYF.

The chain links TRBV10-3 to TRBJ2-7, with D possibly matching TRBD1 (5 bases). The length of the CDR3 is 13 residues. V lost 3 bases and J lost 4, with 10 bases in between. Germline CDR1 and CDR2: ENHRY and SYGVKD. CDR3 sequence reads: CAISDRAIYEQYF. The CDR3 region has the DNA TGTGCCATCAGTGACAGGGCGATTTACGAGCAGTACTTC.